This is a list of T cell receptor beta chains from one sample in a study of T cell changes during pregnancy in multiple sclerosis. Profiling relied on immunoSEQ multiplex PCR, and the TCRdb table lists in-frame clones only, not all of them. The table records 13,000 to 15,000 clones, 85% to 95% of them present only once. Sequencing used peripheral blood, obtained in the second trimester of pregnancy. The receptors come from a female donor in good health, enrolled as a control in a pregnancy study. Each CDR3 is given without its conserved first and last residue.

j_call v_call cdr3_length cdr3_aa
TRBJ2-7 TRBV6-1 15 ASSELEDRGLSYEQY
TRBJ1-5 TRBV19 13 ASSSQGLGEQPQH
TRBJ1-2 TRBV6-1 13 ASSKTGNSNYGYT
TRBJ2-3 TRBV4-3 15 ASSLNPQSGGSDTQY
TRBJ2-3 TRBV21-1 14 ASSKSIDRHTDTQY
TRBJ1-4 TRBV5-1 12 ASSLTATNEKLF
TRBJ1-2 TRBV19 15 ASRPTEFDRAGYGYT
TRBJ2-1 TRBV7-3 13 ASSSSGLATNEQF
TRBJ1-5 TRBV27 10 ASSPINQPQH
TRBJ1-4 TRBV9 12 ASSLTGGHEKLF
TRBJ2-6 TRBV27 14 ASREQGAGGANVLT
TRBJ2-2 TRBV2 12 ASSAPTGTGELF
TRBJ2-2 TRBV7-2 10 ASSSDTGELF
TRBJ2-1 TRBV4-1 14 ASSQEGQGHYNEQF
TRBJ1-3 TRBV29-1 12 SVRDRRSGNTIY
TRBJ2-7 TRBV28 12 ASSFAGQSYEQY
TRBJ1-6 TRBV5-1 15 ASSLTGTAPGNSPLH
TRBJ2-3 TRBV29-1 13 SVRTGLLSTDTQY
TRBJ1-1 TRBV7-8 11 ASSLTGGTEAF
TRBJ2-7 TRBV10-3 10 AIGQQSYEQY
TRBJ1-2 TRBV12-5 10 ASGHSNYGYT
TRBJ1-2 TRBV27 13 ASRQRATINYGYT
TRBJ1-1 TRBV18 12 ASSPGAGNTEAF
TRBJ2-7 TRBV2 15 ASSAEGGGRRSYEQY
TRBJ2-3 TRBV4-1 14 ASSQEVTSGADTQY
TRBJ2-1 TRBV10-3 11 AISSQGGDEQF
TRBJ1-4 TRBV29-1 9 SVAVNEKLF
TRBJ2-3 TRBV6-5 13 ASSYLPGETDTQY
TRBJ1-5 TRBV6-1 12 ASNPTGSNQPQH
TRBJ1-2 TRBV7-9 11 ASSLEKLYGYT
TRBJ1-1 TRBV11-2 11 ASSRTENTEAF
TRBJ2-7 TRBV11-2 13 ASSFSDRPQGGQY
TRBJ2-5 TRBV13 13 ASSLTSGREETQY
TRBJ2-7 TRBV6-1 12 ASSEVLVIYEQY
TRBJ1-4 TRBV29-1 12 SAQYRGLDEKLF
TRBJ2-5 TRBV5-6 15 ASSWAPGTGGWETQY
TRBJ2-7 TRBV4-1 13 ASSQSQGQTYEQY
TRBJ2-7 TRBV11-3 9 ASSRGVSVY
TRBJ2-3 TRBV7-8 12 ASSLVGGTDTQY
TRBJ2-5 TRBV7-3 11 ASSRTSKETQY
TRBJ2-3 TRBV30 11 AWSDGVGRTQY
TRBJ1-4 TRBV5-6 13 ASSSQDTGGEKLF
TRBJ2-7 TRBV15 13 ATSRSSGRALEQY
TRBJ1-1 TRBV29-1 9 SVYRVTEAF
TRBJ2-2 TRBV6-4 12 ASSEKGDTGELF
TRBJ1-5 TRBV5-1 12 ASSLVPENQPQH
TRBJ2-1 TRBV18 13 ASSSRGTGDDEQF
TRBJ2-1 TRBV5-4 11 ASSKQLAAEQF
TRBJ2-5 TRBV21-1 17 ASSKGGRDSLPRGETQY